The 3 T cell receptor beta chains reported below all come from one sample, sequenced in a study of human T cells and chemical hapten exposure. Unique molecular identifiers were affixed to discrete cDNA molecules within the library. TCRdb reprocessed the reads with MiXCR, giving one entry per CDR3 protein. Among some 1,700 distinct CDR3 sequences, about 57% were seen once, and the ten largest hold more than 3%. Treatment here: therapeutic diphenylcyclopropenone sensitization with weekly scalp DPC. The specimen comprised whole blood, sampled before DPC sensitization or 2, 6, or about 24 weeks after (not recorded which). Receptor source: an adult with alopecia areata. Some clones in this sample may be carry-over from other donors' samples. This table probably holds off-target reads from a library built for another chain.

This clonotype showed up just a few times. This sequence joins TRBV20-1 and TRBJ2-2, with 7 positions matching TRBD1. CDR1 is DFQATT, CDR2 SNEGSKA, per germline (reference sequence). V was pared by 0 bases and J by 0 bases, with 7 bases of the junction left unmatched. The CDR3 loop spans 17 amino acids. The CDR3 here is CSARDLLQGANTGELFF. In DNA, the CDR3 is TGCAGTGCTAGAGATCTTCTCCAGGGGGCGAACACCGGGGAGCTGTTTTTT.

This chain uses TRBV7-9 with TRBJ2-7; D might be TRBD1 (6 bases). V was shortened by 5 bases and J by 2 bases, with 22 bases between the two germline ends. Germline V gives CDR1 SEHNR, CDR2 FQNEAQ (reference sequence). The CDR3 contains 17 residues. CDR3 nucleotide sequence: TGTGCCAGCAGCCCCCTCGAGGGCCAGGGGCCCACCTACGAGCAGTACTTC. Translating it yields CASSPLEGQGPTYEQYF. The entire variable domain, with the rest obtained from reference TRBV7-9 and TRBJ2-7, is as follows: DTGVSQNPRHKITKRGQNVTFRCDPISEHNRLYWYRQTLGQGPEFLTYFQNEAQLEKSRLLSDRFSAERPKGSFSTLEIQRTEQGDSAMYLCASSPLEGQGPTYEQYFGPGTRLTVT.

The chain's CDR3 is CASSLWTLAGGPGEQFF. CDR3 DNA sequence: TGTGCCAGCAGTTTATGGACCTTAGCGGGGGGGCCAGGAGAGCAGTTCTTC. This sequence joins TRBV28 and TRBJ2-1, with 11 positions matching TRBD2. CDR3 length: 17 amino acids. V lost 0 bases, J lost 10 bases, and 11 bases stayed unmatched. From germline, CDR1 is MDHEN and CDR2 SYDVKM. Full variable domain (remainder filled in from reference TRBV28 and TRBJ2-1): DVKVTQSSRYLVKRTGEKVFLECVQDMDHENMFWYRQDPGLGLRLIYFSYDVKMKEKGDIPEGYSVSREKKERFSLILESASTNQTSMYLCASSLWTLAGGPGEQFFGPGTRLTVL.